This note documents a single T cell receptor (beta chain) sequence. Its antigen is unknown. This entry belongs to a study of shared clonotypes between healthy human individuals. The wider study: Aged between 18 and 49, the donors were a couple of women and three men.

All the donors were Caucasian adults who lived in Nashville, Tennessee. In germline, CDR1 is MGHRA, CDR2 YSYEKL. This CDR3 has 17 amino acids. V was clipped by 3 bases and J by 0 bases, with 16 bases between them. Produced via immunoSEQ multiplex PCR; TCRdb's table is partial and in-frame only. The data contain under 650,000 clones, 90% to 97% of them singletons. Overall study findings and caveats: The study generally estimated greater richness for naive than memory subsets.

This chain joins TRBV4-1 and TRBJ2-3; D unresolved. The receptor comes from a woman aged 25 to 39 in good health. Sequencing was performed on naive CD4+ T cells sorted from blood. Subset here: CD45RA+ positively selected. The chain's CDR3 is CASSQSSLGASTDTQYF. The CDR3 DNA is TGCGCCAGCAGCCAGTCCAGCCTAGGTGCTAGCACAGATACGCAGTATTTT.